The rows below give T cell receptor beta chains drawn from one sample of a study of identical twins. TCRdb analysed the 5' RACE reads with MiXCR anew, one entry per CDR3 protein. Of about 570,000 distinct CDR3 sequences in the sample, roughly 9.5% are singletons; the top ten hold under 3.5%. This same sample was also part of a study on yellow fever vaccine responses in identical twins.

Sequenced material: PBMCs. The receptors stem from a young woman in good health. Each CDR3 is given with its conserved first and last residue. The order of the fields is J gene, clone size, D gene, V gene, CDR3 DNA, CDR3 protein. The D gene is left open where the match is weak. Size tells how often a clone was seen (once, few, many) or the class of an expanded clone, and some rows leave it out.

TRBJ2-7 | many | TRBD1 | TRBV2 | TGTGCCAGCAGTTGGGACAGGCGGTACGAGCAGTACTTC | CASSWDRRYEQYF
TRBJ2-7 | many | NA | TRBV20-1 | TGCAGTGCTAGAGATCTGGCTAGTTACGAGCAGTACTTC | CSARDLASYEQYF
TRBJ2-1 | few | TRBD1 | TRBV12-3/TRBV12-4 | TGTGCCAGCAGTCATCGGACAGGGGGAAGTAATGAGCAGTTCTTC | CASSHRTGGSNEQFF
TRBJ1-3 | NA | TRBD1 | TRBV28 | TGTGCCAGCAGTTTGGGACAGGGTGGAAACACCATATATTTT | CASSLGQGGNTIYF
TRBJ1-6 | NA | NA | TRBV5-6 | TGTGCCAGCAGCTTGGACAGCAGTCAGAATTCACCCCTCCACTTT | CASSLDSSQNSPLHF
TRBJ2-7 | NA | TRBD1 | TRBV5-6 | TGTGCCAGCAGCTTTACAGGGGAAAGCTCGTACGAGCAGTACTTC | CASSFTGESSYEQYF
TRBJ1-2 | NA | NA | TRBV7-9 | TGTGCCAGCAGCTTAGCGCGTCAGGGGCAGGGCCCCTATGGCTACACCTTC | CASSLARQGQGPYGYTF
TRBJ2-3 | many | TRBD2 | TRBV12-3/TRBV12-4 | TGTGCCAGCAGTACTAGCGGGAGTACAGATACGCAGTATTTT | CASSTSGSTDTQYF
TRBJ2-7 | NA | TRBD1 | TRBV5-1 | TGCGCCAGCAGCTCCAGAACAGAGACAGGGAGCCACGAGCAGTACTTC | CASSSRTETGSHEQYF
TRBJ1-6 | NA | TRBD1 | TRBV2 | TGTGCCAGCAGATACGGGACAGGAAATAATTCACCCCTCCACTTT | CASRYGTGNNSPLHF
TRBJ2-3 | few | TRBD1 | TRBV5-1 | TGCGCCAGCAGCTTTCGACAGGGGGCAGATACGCAGTATTTT | CASSFRQGADTQYF
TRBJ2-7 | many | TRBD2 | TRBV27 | TGTGCCAGCAGCCGGGCGGGAGTGGGCTACGAGCAGTACTTC | CASSRAGVGYEQYF
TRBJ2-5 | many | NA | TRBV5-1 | TGCGCCAGCAGCTTGGGTCTGAGCGGGGAGACCCAGTACTTC | CASSLGLSGETQYF
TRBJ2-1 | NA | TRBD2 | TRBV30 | TGTGCCTGGAGGGGGGGGGGATATGAGCAGTTCTTC | CAWRGGGYEQFF
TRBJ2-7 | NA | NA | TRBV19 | TGTGCCAGTAAGAGGGACTCACAGTCCTACGAGCAGTACTTC | CASKRDSQSYEQYF
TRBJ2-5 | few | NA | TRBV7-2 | TGTGCCAGCAGCTTAGAAGGGGATAGAGAGACCCAGTACTTC | CASSLEGDRETQYF
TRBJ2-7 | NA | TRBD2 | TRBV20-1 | TGCAGTGCTAGAGACTATGGGACTAGCAGCTACGAGCAGTACTTC | CSARDYGTSSYEQYF
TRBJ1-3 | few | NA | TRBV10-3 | TGTGCCATCAGTGAGTCAACGGCACTGCTGGCCACCATATATTTT | CAISESTALLATIYF
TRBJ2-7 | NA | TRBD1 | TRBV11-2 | TGTGCCAGCAGCCACGCCGGGACAGGACCTTACGAGCAGTACTTC | CASSHAGTGPYEQYF
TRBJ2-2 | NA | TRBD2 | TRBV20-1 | TGCAGCGCTGCGCCTTCTAGCGGAGTCACCGGGGAGCTGTTTTTT | CSAAPSSGVTGELFF
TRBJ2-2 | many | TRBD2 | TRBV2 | TGTGCCAGCAGTCTATCCTTGGGACTAGCGGGAGGCACCGGGGAGCTGTTTTTT | CASSLSLGLAGGTGELFF
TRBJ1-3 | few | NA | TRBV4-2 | TGTGCCAGCAGCGTAACAGAAGACACCATATATTTT | CASSVTEDTIYF
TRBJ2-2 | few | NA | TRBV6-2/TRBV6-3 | TGTGCCAGCAGTTACCCCGTGGTAGCGGCGAACACCGGGGAGCTGTTTTTT | CASSYPVVAANTGELFF
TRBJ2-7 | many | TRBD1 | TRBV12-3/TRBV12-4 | TGTGCCAGCAGGGCATCCCGGGACAGGGCCTACGAGCAGTACTTC | CASRASRDRAYEQYF
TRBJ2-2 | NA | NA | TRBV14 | TGTGCCAGCAGCCAACGCGGGGACGGGGAGCTGTTTTTT | CASSQRGDGELFF
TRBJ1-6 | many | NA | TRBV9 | TGTGCCAGCAGCGTAGTAGGGGAAGGAGGATCACCCCTCCACTTT | CASSVVGEGGSPLHF
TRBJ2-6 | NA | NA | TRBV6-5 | TGTGCCAGCAGTTACTCGTACGAGTCTGGGGCCAACGTCCTGACTTTC | CASSYSYESGANVLTF
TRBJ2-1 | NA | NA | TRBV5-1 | TGCGCCAGCAGCTCCGGTTTTACCGAGCAGTTCTTC | CASSSGFTEQFF
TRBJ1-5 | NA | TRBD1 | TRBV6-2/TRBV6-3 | TGTGCCAGCAGTTTACTTGGCCCCGGGACAGGTAGTGGGGGCAATCAGCCCCAGCATTTT | CASSLLGPGTGSGGNQPQHF
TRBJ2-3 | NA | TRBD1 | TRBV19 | TGTGCCAGTACTCTCGGACAGGGCCGCACAGATACGCAGTATTTT | CASTLGQGRTDTQYF
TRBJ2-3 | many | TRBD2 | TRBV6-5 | TGTGCCAGCAGTTACCTGGCTAGCGGACCCACAGATACGCAGTATTTT | CASSYLASGPTDTQYF
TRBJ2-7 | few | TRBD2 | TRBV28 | TGTGCCAGCAGTCCTAGCGGGAGGGCCAGCGAGCAGTACTTC | CASSPSGRASEQYF
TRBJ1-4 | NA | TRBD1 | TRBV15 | TGTGCCACCAGCAGCCCTGGGACAGCTAATGAAAAACTGTTTTTT | CATSSPGTANEKLFF
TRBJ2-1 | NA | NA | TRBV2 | TGTGCCAGCACGCAGAGAAACAATGAGCAGTTCTTC | CASTQRNNEQFF
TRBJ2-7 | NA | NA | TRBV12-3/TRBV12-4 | TGTGCCAGCAGTTCAACAGCTCCATCCTACGAGCAGTACTTC | CASSSTAPSYEQYF
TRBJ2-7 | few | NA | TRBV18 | TGTGCCAGCTCACCCCCTTTACCGCGGGAACAGCAGTACTTC | CASSPPLPREQQYF
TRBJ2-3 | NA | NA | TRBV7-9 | TGTGCCAGCAGCTTTCAGAATTGGAAGCAGTATTTT | CASSFQNWKQYF
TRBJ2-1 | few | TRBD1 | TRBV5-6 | TGTGCCAGCACCTCGTTGGGACAGGGGGTTTCCGGCAATGAGCAGTTCTTC | CASTSLGQGVSGNEQFF
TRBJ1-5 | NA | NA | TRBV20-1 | TGCAGTGCTAGAGGAAGCAGGGAGGTGGAGCCCCAGCATTTT | CSARGSREVEPQHF
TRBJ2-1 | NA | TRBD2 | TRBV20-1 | TGCAGTGCCACTTATCTAGCGGGAGCTTTAACCTACAATGAGCAGTTCTTC | CSATYLAGALTYNEQFF
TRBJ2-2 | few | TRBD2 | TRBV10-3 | TGTGCCATCAGTTCCTCTAGCGGGGGGGCAGCCGGGGAGCTGTTTTTT | CAISSSSGGAAGELFF
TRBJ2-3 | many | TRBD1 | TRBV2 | TGTGCCAGCAGCAGGACAGGAAGAATTAGCACAGATACGCAGTATTTT | CASSRTGRISTDTQYF
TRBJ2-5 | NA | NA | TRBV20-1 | TGCAGTGCTAGAGGACTTGGACAGCACCAAGAGACCCAGTACTTC | CSARGLGQHQETQYF
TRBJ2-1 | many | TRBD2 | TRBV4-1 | TGCGCCAGCAGCCAAGGGTTAGCGGGAGCGGTCAATGAGCAGTTCTTC | CASSQGLAGAVNEQFF
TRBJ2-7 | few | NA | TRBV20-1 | TGCAGTGCTCCGGACGGGTCTCTAGACGAGCAGTACTTC | CSAPDGSLDEQYF
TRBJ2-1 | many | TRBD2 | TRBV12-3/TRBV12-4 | TGTGCCAGCAGTTTAAGTCTAGCGGGTTACAATGAGCAGTTCTTC | CASSLSLAGYNEQFF
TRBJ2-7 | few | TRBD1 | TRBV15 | TGTGCCACCAGCAAATCACGGGACAGGGTGAACGAGCAGTACTTC | CATSKSRDRVNEQYF
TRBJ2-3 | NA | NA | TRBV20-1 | TGCAGTGCTAGTGGGCAGCCCATTGATACGCAGTATTTT | CSASGQPIDTQYF
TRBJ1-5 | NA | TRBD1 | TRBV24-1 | TGTGCCACCAGTGATTCTAAGACAGGGGGCTCTCAGCCCCAGCATTTT | CATSDSKTGGSQPQHF
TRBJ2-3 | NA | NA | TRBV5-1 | TGCGCCAGCAGCTTGGTGTCCCAAGTTGGCACAGATACGCAGTATTTT | CASSLVSQVGTDTQYF
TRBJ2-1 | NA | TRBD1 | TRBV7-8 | TGTGCCAGCGGACAGGGACCCTACAATGAGCAGTTCTTC | CASGQGPYNEQFF
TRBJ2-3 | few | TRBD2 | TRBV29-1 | TGCAGCGTTGAGGTAGCGGGAGCAGATACGCAGTATTTT | CSVEVAGADTQYF
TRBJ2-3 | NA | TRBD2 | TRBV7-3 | TGTGCCAGCAGCTTTCTAGCGGGGGGCCCTGAGACGCAGTATTTT | CASSFLAGGPETQYF
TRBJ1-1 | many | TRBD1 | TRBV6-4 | TGTGCCAGCAGTGCCGGACAGGCAACTGAAGCTTTCTTT | CASSAGQATEAFF
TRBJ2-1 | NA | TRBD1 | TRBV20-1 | TGCAGTGCTCTCCACACCGGGACAGGGGACCCAAGCTCCTACAATGAGCAGTTCTTC | CSALHTGTGDPSSYNEQFF